A single sample gave rise to the 5 T cell receptor beta chains below, sequenced in a study of regulatory dendritic cells for organ transplantation. Produced via immunoSEQ multiplex PCR; TCRdb's table is partial and in-frame only. The table includes 30,000 or so clones, approximately 86% detected once. The sample was naive CD8+ T cells from blood. The subset denotes: CD45RA+ naive T cells. Source of these receptors: a human donor in good health.

The V and J genes are TRBV6-1 and TRBJ2-1, with D maybe TRBD2 (6 bases). Germline CDR1 and CDR2: MNHNS and SASEGT. Trimming left V 3 bases short and J 0 bases short, with 9 bases between. This CDR3 comprises 15 residues. CDR3 amino acids: CASSDWRGSYNEQFF. In DNA form, the CDR3 reads TGTGCCAGCAGTGATTGGCGGGGCTCCTACAATGAGCAGTTCTTC.

This sequence joins TRBV27 and TRBJ2-1, with 7 bases that match TRBD2. This CDR3 has 15 residues. The V gene's germline CDR1 is MNHEY and CDR2 SMNVEV (reference sequence). Trimming removed 2 bases from V and 6 bases from J; junction bases left unmatched: 7. The CDR3 DNA reads TGTGCCAGCAGTTTAATCCTTAGCGGGCGCAATGAGCAGTTCTTC. Translating it yields CASSLILSGRNEQFF.

The chain is built from TRBV4-3 and TRBJ1-2; no definite D call. Germline-derived CDR1 and CDR2 are LGHNA and YSLEER. The CDR3 runs to 17 residues. Trimming shortened V by 1 base and J by 4 bases, and 19 bases separated the two germline ends. CDR3 sequence (DNA): TGCGCCAGCAGCCAAGGCGTTTATAGCCTGAACATCTATGGCTACACCTTC. It translates to CASSQGVYSLNIYGYTF.

The chain combines TRBV7-9 with TRBJ1-2, with D tentatively TRBD1 (5 bases). CDR1 and CDR2 (germline): SEHNR, FQNEAQ (reference sequence). Trimming stripped 1 base from V and 3 bases from J, with 9 bases between. The CDR3 totals 14 residues. The CDR3 reads CASSLGGSHYGYTF. The CDR3 DNA reads TGTGCCAGCAGCTTAGGGGGCAGCCACTATGGCTACACCTTC. The full variable domain, its missing parts supplied by reference TRBV7-9 and TRBJ1-2, is DTGVSQNPRHKITKRGQNVTFRCDPISEHNRLYWYRQTLGQGPEFLTYFQNEAQLEKSRLLSDRFSAERPKGSFSTLEIQRTEQGDSAMYLCASSLGGSHYGYTFGSGTRLTVV.

The chain couples TRBV18 to TRBJ2-2, with D possibly being TRBD1 (6 bases). The V and J ends lost 1 base and 5 bases respectively, with 8 bases between them. The CDR3 totals 14 residues. Germline-derived CDR1 and CDR2 are KGHSH and LQKENI. This CDR3 is CASSPRTVTGELFF. CDR3 bases: TGTGCCAGCTCACCACGGACAGTGACCGGGGAGCTGTTTTTT.